Shown below are 5 T cell receptor beta chains from a single sample sequenced in a study of control samples from healthy donors and cancer patients. TCRdb keeps only in-frame clones here, not all; method: immunoSEQ multiplex PCR. The table includes about 120,000 clones, about 93% detected once. Sample: blood. The receptors here all came from a man aged 30 to 39 in good health.

V gene TRBV27 combines with J gene TRBJ1-2, with D unclear. The CDR3 is 13 residues long. The V end lost 6 bases, the J end lost 7 bases, and 15 bases lay between the germline ends. Germline V gene data show CDR1 as MNHEY and CDR2 as SMNVEV (reference sequence). The CDR3 nucleotides are TGTGCCAGCAGCCCCGAGCTGTGGGCTGGCTACACCTTC. It codes for CASSPELWAGYTF.

The chain recombines TRBV19 with TRBJ1-1; D is possibly TRBD1 (6 bases). The length of the CDR3 is 11 residues. The V end lost 8 bases, the J end lost 5 bases, and 9 bases lay between the germline ends. Germline CDR1 reads LNHDA; CDR2 reads SQIVND (reference sequence). The CDR3, as DNA: TGTGCCAGTCAGGGGTATACTGAAGCTTTCTTT. Amino acid sequence: CASQGYTEAFF.

The V and J genes are TRBV6-4 and TRBJ2-3, with TRBD2 identical over 8 bases. The ends lost 3 bases at V and 2 bases at J; junction bases unmatched: 4. The CDR3 runs to 15 residues. From germline, CDR1 is MRHNA and CDR2 SNTAGT. CDR3 amino acids: CASSEDGGDTDTQYF. The CDR3 DNA follows: TGTGCCAGCAGTGAAGACGGGGGGGACACAGATACGCAGTATTTT.

In nucleotides, the CDR3 is TGTGCCAGCAGCTCGTTTACTAGGGATGAGCAGTTCTTC. Translated: CASSSFTRDEQFF. The V gene is TRBV5-4, the J gene TRBJ2-1; a possible D gene is TRBD2 (5 bases). CDR3 length: 13 residues. The germline CDR1 and CDR2 sequences are SGHNT and YYREEE (reference sequence). Trimming pared 3 bases from V and 8 bases from J, leaving 12 bases between. Full variable domain (missing parts from reference TRBV5-4 and TRBJ2-1): ETGVTQSPTHLIKTRGQQVTLRCSSQSGHNTVSWYQQALGQGPQFIFQYYREEENGRGNFPPRFSGLQFPNYSSELNVNALELDDSALYLCASSSFTRDEQFFGPGTRLTVL.

The chain is built from TRBV24-1 and TRBJ1-1; 7 bases are shared with TRBD1. This CDR3 is built from 15 residues. Trimming at V came to 6 bases and at J to 1 base, leaving 7 bases not matched to a gene. Germline loops: CDR1 KGHDR, CDR2 SFDVKD. The CDR3 bases are TGTGCCACCAGTTCTTCCGGGACAGCGAACACTGAAGCTTTCTTT. As protein: CATSSSGTANTEAFF.